This T cell receptor (beta chain) was identified in a study of blood T cell repertoires in COVID-19 (dated by TCRdb to about 2020). Background on the whole study: Samples covering the acute and convalescent phases of COVID-19 were provided by collaborators in the United States, Italy and Spain. The material from the prospective study consisted of cDNA or gDNA derived from T cells, B-cell-depleted T cells, or PBMCs. Subjects who had been exposed to COVID-19, were actively infected with it, or had recovered from it provided the deeply sampled blood TCRbeta repertoires that made up the dataset. The repertoires were made available in a free public database intended to serve as a resource for research on the immune response to SARS-CoV-2. Samples were obtained from the ongoing ImmuneRACE study (first 160 participants) and from some 1,300 subjects provided by 6 global collaborators. The sample metadata nearly always contained a de-identified subject ID, COVID-19 status, age in years and sex. Where HLA class I and class II types were available, the types were taken from metadata supplied by the sample provider, not from assay-based typing.

TCRbeta CDR3 regions were amplified from genomic DNA using the immunoSEQ Assay, a bias-controlled multiplex PCR. In the paper's pipeline: The number of nucleated cells in each sample was estimated from the amplification of reference gene primers within the assay. To quantify the absolute abundance of each unique TCRbeta CDR3 rearrangement, sequence reads were collapsed and filtered. For each sample, productive Simpson clonality was calculated by taking the square root of Simpson's diversity index across productive rearrangements. TCRdb re-hosts the immuneACCESS table, in-frame sequences only. Its copies lack some clones; in the studies checked, an unresolved V gene accounts for under half of them, and the cause for the rest is not known. V and J calls and clone size are given by that table; D and trimming were obtained from the DNA. In this sample the table shows tens of thousands of clones, 70% to 90% of which occur a single time. Clones ranked in the top ten supply approximately 13% of the sample.

Looking up the germline V gene yields CDR1 SGHRS and CDR2 YFSETQ. For this chain, trimming is 5 bases at the V end and 6 bases at the J end, and the number of junction bases without a gene match is 16. From the cysteine up to the phenylalanine, the CDR3 has a length of 17 residues. The CDR3 DNA has 51 bases and is translated from base 1. Overall study results and their limits: How much clinical and demographic metadata was included differed by source and by participant, and the metadata was provided uncurated.

Collaborating institutions collected whole blood in K2EDTA tubes following their own protocols. For TCRbeta analysis, collaborators shipped samples as frozen whole blood, isolated PBMCs, or DNA extracted from either of those sample types. This clone showed up just once. Its antigen remains undetermined. Per-base qualities were not stored, and no clone one base away is much larger. The rearrangement joined TRBV5-1 to TRBJ2-3, with 9 bases aligning to TRBD2. The source material was peripheral blood. The clonotype was recovered from a human donor in a cohort sampled during active COVID-19. CDR3 reads: CASSSDPGTSNPDTQYF. The base sequence is TGCGCCAGCAGTTCAGATCCGGGGACTAGCAATCCGGATACGCAGTATTTT. The CDR3 plus the reference TRBV5-1 and TRBJ2-3 genes for the other parts give the full variable domain: KAGVTQTPRYLIKTRGQQVTLSCSPISGHRSVSWYQQTPGQGLQFLFEYFSETQRNKGNFPGRFSGRQFSNSRSEMNVSTLELGDSALYLCASSSDPGTSNPDTQYFGPGTRLTVL.